Presented here are 24 T cell receptor beta chains from one specimen sequenced in a study of T cell repertoires in cytomegalovirus infection. From the reads, TCRdb called clonotypes with MiXCR, one entry per CDR3 protein. The sample lists 200,000 to 250,000 distinct CDR3 sequences; around 6.6% were seen once. The sequencing sample was made of PBMCs. The receptors derive from a human donor in good health (CMV status not recorded). Some clones in this sample may be carry-over from other donors' samples.

Ten or more counts support this clonotype. V is TRBV15 and J is TRBJ1-5; D perhaps matches TRBD1 (6 bases). Trimming stripped 0 bases from V and 2 bases from J, with 11 bases between. The germline V gene encodes CDR1 LNHNV and CDR2 YYDKDF (reference sequence). The CDR3 has 16 amino acids. This chain's CDR3 is CATSREGRGGNQPQHF. The DNA for the CDR3 is TGTGCCACCAGCAGAGAGGGCAGGGGCGGCAATCAGCCCCAGCATTTT.

The chain couples TRBV7-9 to TRBJ2-5; D might be TRBD2 (7 bases). The V gene's germline CDR1 is SEHNR and CDR2 FQNEAQ (reference sequence). The CDR3 totals 16 residues. V was shortened by 1 base and J by 5 bases, with 17 bases between the two germline ends. The CDR3 is CASSLVRPGGGETQYF. CDR3 in DNA: TGTGCCAGCAGCTTAGTCCGACCGGGGGGCGGTGAGACCCAGTACTTC.

This clonotype was counted many times. The genes are TRBV28 and TRBJ1-1; D may be TRBD1 (5 bases). V lost 5 bases and J 7 bases, leaving 14 bases between the germline ends. CDR1 and CDR2 from the germline V gene are MDHEN and SYDVKM. CDR3 length: 13 residues. The CDR3: CASSQQAMIEAFF. CDR3 coding DNA: TGTGCCAGCAGTCAACAGGCTATGATTGAAGCTTTCTTT.

This clonotype has a count of ten or more. The chain joins TRBV20-1 to TRBJ1-1; D unresolved. V was trimmed by 5 bases and J by 1 base, leaving 8 bases between them. Germline V lookup: CDR1 DFQATT, CDR2 SNEGSKA (reference sequence). This CDR3 contains 12 residues. The CDR3 reads CSAFDSNTEAFF. The CDR3 DNA follows: TGCAGTGCTTTCGACTCGAACACTGAAGCTTTCTTT.

This clonotype was counted ten times or more. The chain recombines TRBV6-4 with TRBJ1-1; D gene unclear. The CDR3 runs to 13 residues. From germline, CDR1 is MRHNA and CDR2 SNTAGT. Trimming took 5 bases from V and 4 from J, leaving 11 bases between them. CDR3 residues: CASSLTRGTEAFF. DNA of the CDR3: TGTGCCAGCAGTTTGACTCGGGGCACTGAAGCTTTCTTT.

This clonotype was seen ten or more times. The chain links TRBV7-2 to TRBJ1-3; no firm D call. Germline CDR1 reads SGHTA; CDR2 reads FQGNSA. Trimming left V 0 bases short and J 6 bases short, with 6 bases between. The CDR3 contains 13 residues. CDR3 region: CASSLAWLNTIYF. The CDR3, as DNA: TGTGCCAGCAGCTTAGCCTGGTTAAACACCATATATTTT.

This clonotype was found many times. V is TRBV5-1 and J is TRBJ2-3; 8 bases are shared with TRBD1. V dropped 0 bases and J dropped 4; count of bases not matched to a gene: 7. Germline CDR1 and CDR2: SGHRS and YFSETQ. CDR3 length equals 16 residues. CDR3: CASSLVGRGQSDTQYF. The CDR3 nucleotides read TGCGCCAGCAGCTTGGTGGGCAGGGGGCAATCAGATACGCAGTATTTT.

This clonotype was counted ten times or more. V gene TRBV7-2 combines with J gene TRBJ2-7, with 10 nucleotides matching TRBD2. Germline trimming cut 5 bases from V and 0 bases from J; bases unmatched to any gene: 10. The CDR3 contains 17 residues. Germline CDR1 is SGHTA and CDR2 is FQGNSA. CDR3 loop: CASSKGTSEYSSYEQYF. The CDR3 bases are TGTGCCAGCAGCAAAGGGACTAGCGAATATAGCTCCTACGAGCAGTACTTC.

This clonotype has at least ten counts. The genes are TRBV7-8 and TRBJ2-5; tentatively, D is TRBD2 (5 bases). The CDR3 is made up of 13 amino acids. Trimming removed 7 bases from V and 2 bases from J, with 11 bases in between. Germline V gives CDR1 SGHVS, CDR2 FQNEAQ. CDR3 nucleotide sequence: TGTGCCAGCACCGACGGGATACAAGAGACCCAGTACTTC. Translated: CASTDGIQETQYF.

This clonotype was seen only a few times. This chain uses TRBV7-3 with TRBJ2-1; 7 bases fit TRBD1. CDR3 size: 15 residues. The germline V gene has CDR1 SGHTA and CDR2 FQGTGA. The V gene end was trimmed by 2 bases and the J gene end by 5 bases; junction bases not matched to a gene: 6. The CDR3 nucleotides are TGTGCCAGCAGCTTATACGGGGACAGCAACAATGAGCAGTTCTTC. Protein: CASSLYGDSNNEQFF.

Many counts were recorded for this clonotype. The chain is built from TRBV7-2 and TRBJ1-3, with 7 bases matching TRBD1. Germline CDR1 and CDR2: SGHTA and FQGNSA. CDR3 size: 15 residues. V lost 0 bases and J lost 5; bases outside the gene matches: 4. The CDR3 loop is CASSLAPGQRNTIYF. In DNA form, the CDR3 reads TGTGCCAGCAGCTTAGCCCCGGGACAGCGAAACACCATATATTTT.

This clonotype came up many times. This chain joins TRBV7-2 and TRBJ1-1; 7 bases agree with TRBD1. This CDR3 is 15 amino acids long. Trimming cost V 2 bases and J 1 base; bases outside gene matches: 4. Germline loops: CDR1 SGHTA, CDR2 FQGNSA. This CDR3 reads CASSLTGTANTEAFF. The CDR3 nucleotides are TGTGCCAGCAGCTTAACCGGGACAGCGAACACTGAAGCTTTCTTT.

There are many counts of this clonotype. The chain combines TRBV11-2 with TRBJ2-7, with 10 bases fitting TRBD2. This CDR3 is 17 amino acids long. The germline V gene has CDR1 SGHAT and CDR2 FQNNGV. The V segment lost 1 base and the J segment 1 base; nucleotides outside the gene matches: 7. CDR3 residues: CASSLVVSGGTSYEQYF. CDR3 sequence (DNA): TGTGCCAGCAGCTTAGTTGTTAGCGGGGGGACGTCCTACGAGCAGTACTTC.

The sample holds many counts of this clonotype. The genes are TRBV7-6 and TRBJ2-7, with 8 bases identical to TRBD1. Germline values: CDR1 SGHVS, CDR2 FNYEAQ. The J segment lost 5 bases and the V segment lost 3 bases, leaving 6 bases of the junction unmatched. This CDR3 comprises 14 residues. The chain's CDR3 is CASSFGTGGNEQYF. CDR3 nucleotides: TGTGCCAGCAGCTTCGGGACAGGAGGAAACGAGCAGTACTTC.

The gene calls are TRBV2 and TRBJ2-1; 7 bases map to TRBD1. CDR1 and CDR2 from the germline V gene are SNHLY and FYNNEI. With V trimmed by 7 bases and J by 0 bases, 6 bases remained unmatched. This CDR3 is built from 15 residues. Written as DNA, the CDR3 is TGTGCCAGCATCATGACAGGGAGCTCCTACAATGAGCAGTTCTTC. Translation: CASIMTGSSYNEQFF.

This clonotype was found many times. The chain joins TRBV6-1 to TRBJ2-3; TRBD1 matches 8 bases. Trimming took 5 bases from V and 2 from J; bases not matched to a gene: 9. Germline V gene sequence: CDR1 MNHNS, CDR2 SASEGT. The CDR3 extends over 16 amino acids. Here the CDR3 DNA reads TGTGCCAGCAGTTCTAGGACAGGGACTGTCACAGATACGCAGTATTTT. Residues: CASSSRTGTVTDTQYF.

This clonotype was observed many times. J is TRBJ1-5 and V is TRBV28; tentative D call: TRBD1 (5 bases). Germline V lookup: CDR1 MDHEN, CDR2 SYDVKM. V was trimmed by 7 bases and J by 7 bases, leaving 17 bases between them. This CDR3 comprises 14 residues. CDR3 DNA: TGTGCCAGCACGACCCCCCGGGCAGGGCAGCCCCAGCATTTT. Its translation is CASTTPRAGQPQHF.

The chain combines TRBV20-1 with TRBJ2-1; 12 nucleotides line up with TRBD2. V lost 5 bases to trimming and J lost 9 bases; unmatched junction nucleotides: 17. Germline V gene sequence: CDR1 DFQATT, CDR2 SNEGSKA (reference sequence). This CDR3 contains 17 residues. In DNA, the CDR3 is TGCAGTGCTCCCGACCTGAGTGCTAGCGGGGGGGCGGGTGAGCAGTTCTTC. Residues: CSAPDLSASGGAGEQFF.

This clonotype was observed many times. The chain has TRBV12-3 or TRBV12-4 and TRBJ1-2, with a weak D call TRBD1 (6 bases). Trimming removed 6 bases from V and 3 bases from J, with 17 bases in between. The CDR3 has 15 residues. The CDR3 sequence is CASRRGTGADYGYTF. CDR3 coding DNA: TGTGCCAGCAGGCGAGGCACGGGGGCGGACTATGGCTACACCTTC.

In its sample, this clonotype was seen many times. The V and J genes are TRBV28 and TRBJ2-5, with D hard to call. The CDR3 contains 15 residues. The V gene's germline CDR1 is MDHEN and CDR2 SYDVKM. The germline V and J ends were trimmed by 6 bases and 0 bases, with 14 bases remaining between them. CDR3 in amino acids: CASSPIGRNQETQYF. The DNA of the CDR3 is TGTGCCAGCAGCCCTATTGGACGGAACCAAGAGACCCAGTACTTC.

This clonotype was seen at least ten times. CDR3 sequence (DNA): TGCAGCGTTGAAGGATATGGGGTGGCGGCTGAGCAGTTCTTC. This translates into CSVEGYGVAAEQFF. The rearrangement uses TRBV29-1 and TRBJ2-1; D is unresolved. This CDR3 is built from 14 residues. Trimming shortened V by 1 base and J by 9 bases, and 16 bases separated the two germline ends. The germline gives CDR1 SQVTM, CDR2 ANQGSEA.

This sequence joins TRBV20-1 and TRBJ1-1; D is unclear. The CDR3 is 15 residues long. Germline V gene lookup returns CDR1 DFQATT and CDR2 SNEGSKA (reference sequence). V lost 0 bases and J lost 2, with 13 bases in between. The CDR3, as DNA: TGCAGTGCTAGAGATCCCGCAGGACCCAACACTGAAGCTTTCTTT. Translating it yields CSARDPAGPNTEAFF.

This clonotype was seen ten or more times. V gene TRBV6-2 or TRBV6-3 combines with J gene TRBJ2-1; 9 bases are a match to TRBD2. The V segment lost 6 bases and the J segment 0 bases; nucleotides outside the gene matches: 3. The CDR3 covers 15 residues. The V gene's germline CDR1 is MNHEY and CDR2 SVGEGT. The CDR3 nucleotides read TGTGCCAGCAGGTTAGCGGGGGCCTCCTACAATGAGCAGTTCTTC. Amino acid sequence: CASRLAGASYNEQFF.

This clonotype was counted ten times or more. The rearrangement uses TRBV6-5 and TRBJ2-1; the D gene is possibly TRBD1 (6 bases). The length of the CDR3 is 15 residues. V shed 5 bases and J shed 0 bases, with 11 bases lying between them. Germline lookup yields CDR1 MNHEY and CDR2 SVGAGI. The CDR3 sequence is CASSPDSLSYNEQFF. The CDR3 bases are TGTGCCAGCAGTCCGGACAGCCTCTCCTACAATGAGCAGTTCTTC.